This T cell receptor (beta chain) was found in a study of cytomegalovirus exposure and HLA in healthy donors (dated by TCRdb to about 2017). Broadly, across the study: According to an earlier analysis of around 600 of the donors, roughly 180 million T cells yielded roughly 100 million unique TCR beta sequences and around 300 Gb of sequence data. An early release that covered approximately 600 HLA-typed donors contained around 300 gigabases of sequencing data and roughly 84 million unique TCR sequences. The genetic ancestry cluster associated with self-reported Caucasian donors included around 76% of the 300 to 450 genotyped donors. The study aimed to test whether cataloging public T cell receptors could reveal signatures of past pathogen exposure. The T cell repertoires of 700 or so subjects were profiled by immunosequencing and related to cytomegalovirus serostatus. In addition to the first cohort of 666 subjects, a separate validation cohort of approximately 120 different subjects was used. To predict cytomegalovirus infection status, the study brought together high-throughput TCR immunosequencing, statistical association of individual TCRs with disease status, and machine learning. To study patterns of TCR occurrence, a later analysis re-analyzed previously published TCR beta repertoires from 666 donors and added high-resolution HLA genotyping. The later analysis used no new phenotypic data to find candidate immune exposures, relying instead on TCR beta sequences and their occurrence across donors. To decide whether each TCR beta V gene segment behaved as functional or pseudogenic, an earlier analysis of some 540 of the donors relied on high-throughput TCR beta sequencing. Donor age, sex, ethnicity and CMV serostatus were compiled alongside the repertoire data. In a later genetic analysis, genome-wide SNP genotypes for 398 of the 666 donors were used, and that subset was treated as a discovery cohort. All discovery cohort repertoires had been generated on a single sequencing platform. HLA typing included class I and class II loci at four-digit resolution. The number of typed donors differed by locus: roughly 629-640 for A, B, C, DRB1 and DQB1; 500 to 550 for DQA1; some 610 for DPA1; and about 450 for DPB1. About 5 DR-DQ haplotypes were handled as single units for association and clustering, since linkage in the cohort was strong. Among 398 genotyped donors of the cohort, an average of roughly 240,000 unique TCR beta nucleotide sequences were sequenced per donor, around a sixth of them non-productive.

With respect to this clone: The antigen this receptor binds is unknown.

Study-wide conclusions, independent of this receptor: In a later genetic analysis, a missense DCLRE1C variant was associated with V-gene and J-gene trimming of TCR beta chains, and the association was replicated in an independent cohort. The classifier was reported to diagnose cytomegalovirus status with high specificity and sensitivity in both the original and validation cohorts. Some IMGT-functional V segments, including TRBV6-2 and TRBV6-3, could not be told apart with the 87-base-pair reads, so those segments were excluded. Seventeen rarely observed V segments, including chromosome 9 orphons, were excluded from the earlier analysis of several hundred of the donors because counts were too low. A total of fewer than 200 TCR beta chains were listed by the study as associated with cytomegalovirus. An earlier analysis of around 600 of the donors showed that most TCR beta V segments appeared in productive rearrangements either about 87% or about 30% of the time, which broadly matched IMGT annotations. In a later analysis, HLA-associated TCR beta chains showed more clonal expansion and lower generation probabilities than non-associated chains that were equally common. Most TCR sequences were seen in very few donors, while some public TCRs were found in many individuals. Most CMV-associated TCR beta chains appeared to be HLA-restricted in a later analysis, and the HLA associations seemed to be driven largely by CMV exposure. The sequencing pipeline was judged likely to have produced a cluster of highly shared sequence variants as a technical artifact. A later genetic analysis reported fewer N-insertions in productive TCRs among donors in an Asian-associated ancestry cluster than the roughly 700-donor mean. At a false discovery rate of 0.05, a later analysis linked about 17,000 TCR beta sequences to specific HLA alleles. In vitro tests confirmed that a few of the cytomegalovirus-associated TCR beta chains recognize cytomegalovirus antigens. Several of the top co-occurrence clusters appeared to be linked to parvovirus B19, influenza, CMV and Epstein-Barr virus, according to a later analysis. A later analysis found that TCR association rates varied across HLA loci, with DRB1 alleles showing the most associated TCRs and HLA-C alleles the fewest. A further reported finding was that TCR beta sequences accurately predicted the HLA-A and HLA-B alleles for most subjects in the first cohort. The presence/absence analyses assumed that sequencing depth was roughly uniform across donors, and that assumption may not be true. HLA typing was unavailable for some donors at each locus, so association tests used only the typed subset. It was suggested by the authors that the approach could potentially be generalized to other disease states and immunological phenotypes. When HLA alleles, especially DR and DQ, strongly co-occurred, attributing TCR associations to individual alleles was difficult. Immune exposure information for the cohort was limited to CMV serostatus. This cohort had only TCR beta chains sequenced, and the lack of alpha or paired-chain data limited which features could be detected. Linkage disequilibrium might explain the correlated functional status among segregating V segments, but an unknown experimental factor could not be ruled out.

The library was prepared using the immunoSEQ multiplex PCR assay. The multiplex PCR relied on a mix of 60 forward primers for TCR Vbeta segments and 13 reverse primers for TCR Jbeta segments. The CDR3 region of rearranged TCR beta genes was amplified from genomic DNA by a multiplex PCR assay. The Illumina HiSeq System was used to sequence the amplified TCR beta libraries as 87-base-pair reads. The paper's data handling went like this. In a later analysis, tens of millions of unique TCR beta chains were counted across the approximately 640 repertoires, and roughly 11 million of these chains were shared by at least two donors. Raw reads were error-corrected and collapsed into unique sequences by a nearest-neighbor algorithm in which closely related sequences were merged to remove PCR and sequencing errors. V, D and J gene segments were assigned by aligning CDR3 sequences to IMGT reference sequences. For a sequence to be retained, a match of at least six nucleotides was required to both a V gene segment and a J gene segment. A rearrangement was called productive if the CDR3 had no stop codons and remained in frame with V and J, and every other rearrangement was called non-productive. CDR3 was defined according to IMGT convention as the region running from the second conserved V-encoded cysteine to the conserved J-encoded phenylalanine. The earlier analysis of fewer than 700 of the donors excluded sequences that lacked an unambiguous match to a single V gene segment. An earlier analysis of 500 to 700 of the donors classified V segments as functional when productive rearrangements were above 56.7% and as segregating when the standard deviation between donors was above 5%. A statistical classification framework was built for diagnosing cytomegalovirus status from the catalog of TCR beta chain sequences. In a later analysis, TCR nucleotide sequences were compared against IMGT/GENE-DB human TR gene sequences so that V and J genes could be assigned. The TCRdist pipeline was used in a later analysis to assign CDR3 sequences and most-parsimonious VDJ recombination scenarios. In a later analysis, each TCR beta chain was defined by its CDR3 amino acid sequence together with its V-gene family, and reads lacking a unique V-gene family were excluded. In a later analysis, 550 to 650 highly shared, low-generation-probability nucleotide sequences were removed to address suspected cross-contamination and a sequencing artifact. In a later analysis, a clonal expansion index was calculated for each public chain from normalized within-repertoire ranks of inferred template counts. In a later analysis, generation probabilities were computed with a VDJ recombination model fitted to out-of-frame rearrangements, and the resulting probabilities were checked against IGoR. Hypergeometric tests were used in a later analysis to score TCR-TCR, TCR-HLA and TCR-CMV co-occurrence, with a repertoire-size bias correction applied to the TCR pairs. A later analysis estimated false discovery rates by permuting HLA or CMV assignments 20 times. A later analysis grouped co-occurring TCRs with DBSCAN, adding TCRdist sequence similarity when clustering within HLA-allele-positive subsets. For co-occurrence clustering, repertoires with fewer than 30,000 or more than 120,000 public chains were excluded, along with 4 to 6 repertoires with anomalous nucleotide sharing. TCRdb holds this immuneACCESS table with in-frame rearrangements only. Some clones are missing; in checked studies, unresolved V genes explain under half, and the rest has no known cause. V and J calls and clone size are those listed in that table; D and trimming were worked out from the DNA. The sample table gives over 150,000 clones. Of the sample, approximately 0.74% is held by the ten largest clones.

V was cut back by 11 bases and J by 4 bases, leaving a gap of 15 bases between them. The CDR3 contains 13 residues, cysteine and phenylalanine counted. The CDR3 DNA has 39 bases and is translated from base 1. CDR1 and CDR2 were assigned from the germline V gene (reference sequence) as SEHNR and FQNEAQ. In total, approximately 700 healthy bone marrow donors made up the cohort. At the time of sampling, all cohort members were nominally healthy, though unrecorded immune exposures were likely present. The donor tested CMV seronegative and was one of the 352 seronegative cohort members. A peripheral blood sample was collected from each donor, and TCR beta sequencing was performed on peripheral blood mononuclear cells. Genomic DNA extraction from the blood cell samples was performed with the Qiagen DNeasy Blood Extraction Kit.

This sequence uses TRBV7-9 and TRBJ2-1; perhaps TRBD1 is the D gene, with 7 bases matching. Sequencing input: PBMCs. The TCR was taken from a boy aged 5 to 17 in good health and CMV-seronegative. The DNA is as follows: TGTGCCGTTAACAGGGGACTTTACAATGAGCAGTTCTTC. This yields the protein CAVNRGLYNEQFF. The entire variable domain, with the stretches around the CDR3 drawn from the reference TRBV7-9 and TRBJ2-1 proteins, is DTGVSQNPRHKITKRGQNVTFRCDPISEHNRLYWYRQTLGQGPEFLTYFQNEAQLEKSRLLSDRFSAERPKGSFSTLEIQRTEQGDSAMYLCAVNRGLYNEQFFGPGTRLTVL.